The source of this T cell receptor (beta chain) is a study of spatial heterogeneity in lung cancer. The overall study: Sequencing was performed on follow-up PBMC samples when available, collected at a median of around 2 years after resection.

The length of the CDR3 is 13 residues. The V and J ends lost 5 bases and 10 bases respectively, with 15 bases between them. Germline values: CDR1 SGHNT, CDR2 YENEEA. TCRdb passed the 5' RACE reads through MiXCR, listing each CDR3 protein once. The sample lists about 87,000 distinct CDR3 sequences; approximately 19% were seen once. This clonotype was seen more than once but under ten times. Sample time point: blood at routine non-recurrence follow-up after resection. Sequencing covered unsorted whole RNA taken from tumor, nontumor lung or frozen PBMC. This receptor was obtained from a male donor with early-stage non-small cell lung cancer. The chain has TRBV11-3 and TRBJ2-1; D gene uncertain. The source material was PBMCs, sampled at follow-up. The DNA for the CDR3 is TGTGCCAGCAGCCAACGGGTGGTTGGCGAGCAGTTCTTC. It codes for CASSQRVVGEQFF.